Given below is one T cell receptor beta chain in context. What it recognizes is unknown. These data come from a study of cytomegalovirus exposure and HLA in healthy donors. Study-wide findings and caveats: TCR beta V segments were, for the most part, productive about 90% or about 30% of the time in an earlier analysis.

Researchers ran the PCR with 60 Vbeta and 13 Jbeta primers. Only in-frame clones appear in the TCRdb table, and some are missing; sequencing was by immunoSEQ multiplex PCR. The sample consists of some 130,000 clones, approximately 78% of them appearing once. The clonotype comes from a female donor in good health and CMV-seronegative. Sequencing was carried out using PBMCs.

In nucleotides, the CDR3 is TGTGCCAGCAGGGGGGGACTCCGCAATCAGCCCCAGCATTTT. This sequence encodes CASRGGLRNQPQHF. The chain joins TRBV6-1 to TRBJ1-5; weak D call: TRBD1 (5 bases). This CDR3 spans 14 amino acids. Trimming cost V 6 bases and J 2 bases, with 11 bases left between them. Germline CDR1 reads MNHNS; CDR2 reads SASEGT.